These T cell receptor beta chains were read from a single sample in a study of response to subunit inactivated influenza vaccine. One entry per CDR3 protein results from TCRdb running MiXCR on the RT-PCR reads. The data show fewer than 250,000 distinct CDR3 sequences, with about an eighth seen just once and under 30% held by the top ten. The sample here was CD8+ T cells sorted from PBMCs, taken 4 to 6 days after vaccination. Receptor source: a man aged 50-60 years who received an inactivated influenza vaccine. The conserved cysteine and the conserved F or W are not part of the CDR3 here.

>TRBV6-1|TRBJ2-1
ASGGAFYNEQF
>TRBV3-1|TRBJ1-5
ASSQDTGTLGNQPQH
>TRBV24-1|TRBJ2-1
ATGTVSSYNEQF
>TRBV29-1|TRBJ2-7
SVDFQGHYEQY
>TRBV20-1|TRBJ2-6
SARRQGSTGANVLT
>TRBV4-1|TRBJ2-1
ASSQDVPYNEQF
>TRBV24-1|TRBJ1-6
ATSAGDSPLH
>TRBV29-1|TRBJ2-5
SVEDRLAVQETQY
>TRBV19|TRBJ2-1
ASSIWLARNNNEQF
>TRBV7-9|TRBJ2-2
ASSLATGLF
>TRBV5-1|TRBJ2-3
ASRQPGVSDTQY
>TRBV30|TRBJ1-4
AWSKDTRAEKLF
>TRBV19|TRBJ1-2
ASRPGSGEGYGYT
>TRBV4-3|TRBJ2-1
ASSRGTSASSYNEQF
>TRBV20-1|TRBJ2-1
SARSRDRVDEQF
>TRBV28|TRBJ2-1
ASSMISGTLDNEQF
>TRBV11-2|TRBJ1-1
ASSFLSYGGMNTEAF
>TRBV15|TRBJ2-7
ATSMDRGYEQY
>TRBV3-1|TRBJ2-3
ASSQDTRTSTDTQY
>TRBV4-3|TRBJ2-3
ASSHKAGGPTDTQY
>TRBV10-3|TRBJ2-7
AISESAGATYEQY
>TRBV24-1|TRBJ2-6
ATSDQTGAPSGANVLT
>TRBV29-1|TRBJ2-1
SVFKDFYNEQF
>TRBV6-1|TRBJ2-5
ASRQLRLAGSETQY
>TRBV12-3/TRBV12-4|TRBJ2-7
ASTRGGYEQY
>TRBV9|TRBJ2-7
ASSVAAGVAYEQH
>TRBV9|TRBJ2-7
ASSMASGSYEQY
>TRBV27|TRBJ2-7
ASSLMRGTLARDEQY
>TRBV24-1|TRBJ2-1
ATRQGAHNEQF
>TRBV12-3/TRBV12-4|TRBJ2-3
ASSFYDARGLTDTQY
>TRBV20-1|TRBJ2-3
SASPLRDIGQY
>TRBV3-1|TRBJ2-1
ASESLAEGYNEQF
>TRBV7-9|TRBJ2-1
ASRLAEGQF
>TRBV7-9|TRBJ2-5
ASSSLAPGETQY
>TRBV29-1|TRBJ2-3
SVEDPPRGGVTDTQY
>TRBV25-1|TRBJ2-5
ASSEGPGQMYQETQY
>TRBV29-1|TRBJ1-3
SVATGTSGNTIY